What follows are 18 T cell receptor beta chains derived from one specimen sequenced in a study of metastatic and nonmetastatic thyroid tumors. Prior to thyroid surgery, none of the patients had received any treatment. Using MiXCR, TCRdb reanalyzed the PCR reads. This table holds roughly 6,000 clones, 30% to 40% found once. Sequenced: adjacent normal tissue. These receptors all stem from a male donor with papillary thyroid cancer or a benign thyroid nodule (not recorded which). Some clones in this sample may be carry-over from other donors' samples.

The V call is TRBV20-1, the J call TRBJ2-1, with a weak D call TRBD1 (6 bases). The CDR3 totals 15 residues. Trimming shortened V by 4 bases and J by 8 bases, and 21 bases separated the two germline ends. The germline V gene encodes CDR1 DFQATT and CDR2 SNEGSKA (reference sequence). CDR3 in DNA: TGCAGTGCTACAACGAGATACCGGACAGCGGATGAGCAGTTCTTC. Translation: CSATTRYRTADEQFF.

This clone was observed a handful of times. The chain couples TRBV12-3 or TRBV12-4 to TRBJ2-7; a possible D gene is TRBD1 (5 bases). The V end lost 3 bases, the J end lost 5 bases, and 11 bases lay between the germline ends. This CDR3 spans 13 amino acids. In DNA form, the CDR3 reads TGTGCCAGCAGTTTGCAGGGTTTCCACGAGCAGTACTTC. Amino acids: CASSLQGFHEQYF.

There are a few counts of this clone. The rearrangement uses TRBV11-2 and TRBJ1-2, with no clear D. Germline lookup yields CDR1 SGHAT and CDR2 FQNNGV. With 3 bases removed from V and 5 bases from J, the gap between germline ends came to 19 bases. This CDR3 comprises 16 residues. CDR3: CASSFYLSGESYGYTF. CDR3 bases: TGTGCCAGCAGCTTTTATCTTTCTGGGGAATCGTATGGCTACACCTTC.

This chain uses TRBV11-2 with TRBJ2-7; D is uncertain. Germline CDR1 and CDR2: SGHAT and FQNNGV. With 0 bases removed from V and 5 bases from J, the gap between germline ends came to 8 bases. This CDR3 is 13 amino acids long. CDR3: CASSLDRNNEQYF. The CDR3 bases are TGTGCCAGCAGCTTAGATAGAAACAACGAGCAGTACTTC.

The rearrangement joins TRBV15 to TRBJ2-7, with D uncertain. Per the germline V gene, CDR1 is LNHNV and CDR2 is YYDKDF (reference sequence). This CDR3 comprises 13 residues. CDR3 protein: CATSRDLPYAQYV. The CDR3 DNA reads as TGTGCCACGAGCAGAGATTTACCCTACGCGCAGTACGTC.

As regards this clone: This CDR3 is missing its conserved last phenylalanine or tryptophan, likely due to a read error. The chain employs TRBV5-1 and TRBJ2-2; 10 bases fit TRBD1. Germline CDR1 is SGHRS and CDR2 is YFSETQ. This CDR3 contains 14 residues. J was trimmed by 9 bases and V by 5 bases; bases with no gene match: 7. The CDR3 DNA follows: TGCGCCAGCAGTCGGGACAGGGGTACACGGGAGCTGTTTCTT. Translation: CASSRDRGTRELFL.

The chain links TRBV6-1 to TRBJ2-5; the match to TRBD1 covers 8 bases. TRBJ2-1 explains the end of the DNA better; the J call may be wrong. CDR3 length: 13 amino acids. From germline, CDR1 is MNHNS and CDR2 SASEGT. CDR3 sequence: CASTGTGGGEQFF. The CDR3 region has the DNA TGTGCCAGCACCGGGACAGGAGGCGGTGAGCAGTTCTTC.

V gene TRBV20-1 combines with J gene TRBJ2-1; D perhaps matches TRBD2 (6 bases). V was shortened by 5 bases and J by 0 bases, with 17 bases between the two germline ends. CDR3 length equals 16 residues. Germline lookup yields CDR1 DFQATT and CDR2 SNEGSKA (reference sequence). The CDR3 region is CSAPDGTFLSYNEQFF. The CDR3 nucleotides read TGCAGTGCTCCTGACGGGACTTTCCTCTCCTACAATGAGCAGTTCTTC.

This chain connects TRBV3-1 to TRBJ2-4; D possibly uses TRBD1 or TRBD2 (5 bases each). The J call is in doubt because the DNA end fits TRBJ2-1 better. CDR1 is LGHDT, CDR2 YNNKEL, per germline (reference sequence). This CDR3 is built from 14 residues. The chain's CDR3 is CASSHVTGRGEQFF. The CDR3 bases are TGTGCCAGCAGCCATGTGACGGGAAGGGGTGAGCAGTTCTTC.

The CDR3 DNA sequence: TGCAGTGCTAGGGACATACAGGATTCTAATTCACCCCTCCACTTT. Encoded protein: CSARDIQDSNSPLHF. J is TRBJ1-6 and V is TRBV20-1, with a tentative D call TRBD1 (5 bases). From germline, CDR1 is DFQATT and CDR2 SNEGSKA (reference sequence). Trimming left V 3 bases short and J 6 bases short, with 15 bases between. The CDR3 is made up of 15 amino acids.

This rearrangement joins TRBV7-8 to TRBJ2-2, with 8 bases identical to TRBD2. Per germline, CDR1 SGHVS and CDR2 FQNEAQ. The CDR3 spans 16 residues. With V trimmed by 3 bases and J by 0 bases, 3 bases remained unmatched. CDR3 coding DNA: TGTGCCAGCAGCTTCCCTAGCGGGTCGAACACCGGGGAGCTGTTTTTT. It translates to CASSFPSGSNTGELFF. Drawing the rest from reference TRBV7-8 and TRBJ2-2, the complete variable domain is GAGVSQSPRYKVAKRGQDVALRCDPISGHVSLFWYQQALGQGPEFLTYFQNEAQLDKSGLPSDRFFAERPEGSVSTLKIQRTQQEDSAVYLCASSFPSGSNTGELFFGEGSRLTVL.

This clone came up a few times. The chain links TRBV27 to TRBJ2-1, with 11 bases identical to TRBD1. Germline lookup yields CDR1 MNHEY and CDR2 SMNVEV (reference sequence). This CDR3 is built from 15 residues. The ends lost 4 bases at V and 8 bases at J; junction bases unmatched: 7. CDR3 coding DNA: TGTGCCAGCAGTTACTCCGGGACAGGGGGGTATGAGCAGTTCTTC. The encoded protein is CASSYSGTGGYEQFF.

Only a few counts were recorded for this clone. V gene TRBV7-8 combines with J gene TRBJ1-1; 7 bases are shared with TRBD1. V gave up 2 bases and J gave up 7 bases; unmatched junction bases: 10. CDR1 is SGHVS and CDR2 is FQNEAQ in the germline V gene. There are 15 residues in the CDR3. The CDR3 nucleotides are TGTGCCAGCAGCTTATTTGGGGCCAGGGGGGTTGAAGCTTTCTTT. It specifies CASSLFGARGVEAFF.

This clone is classed as large. The V call is TRBV6-1, the J call TRBJ1-1, with D tentatively TRBD1 (6 bases). Germline-derived CDR1 and CDR2 are MNHNS and SASEGT. V lost 0 bases and J 8 bases, leaving 10 bases between the germline ends. CDR3 length equals 13 residues. CDR3 sequence (DNA): TGTGCCAGCAGTGAAGCGGGGGGCCTGGAAGCTTTCTTT. As protein: CASSEAGGLEAFF.

Many counts were recorded for this clone. The chain recombines TRBV28 with TRBJ1-2, with TRBD1 identical over 9 bases. V was clipped by 8 bases and J by 4 bases; unmatched bases: 14. This CDR3 is built from 16 residues. CDR1 and CDR2 (germline): MDHEN, SYDVKM. CDR3 amino acids: CASGTYPMDRGYGYTF. The CDR3 DNA sequence: TGTGCCAGCGGAACGTACCCAATGGACAGGGGCTATGGCTACACCTTC.

This clone was detected only a few times. The rearrangement uses TRBV6-5 and TRBJ1-1; D call uncertain. From germline, CDR1 is MNHEY and CDR2 SVGAGI. This CDR3 is built from 15 residues. V gave up 0 bases and J gave up 2 bases, with 10 bases separating them. The CDR3 loop is CASSYSWTVNTEAFF. The CDR3 DNA reads as TGTGCCAGCAGTTACTCTTGGACGGTAAACACTGAAGCTTTCTTT.

V usage is TRBV5-6 and J usage is TRBJ2-5; D is unclear. CDR3 length equals 13 residues. The V end lost 0 bases, the J end lost 3 bases, and 6 bases lay between the germline ends. CDR1 and CDR2 (germline): SGHDT, YYEEEE. CDR3 nucleotides: TGTGCCAGCAGCTTGGACGGAGAAGAGACCCAGTACTTC. Encoded protein: CASSLDGEETQYF.

The rearrangement uses TRBV11-2 and TRBJ2-7, with 7 bases that match TRBD1. CDR3 length: 15 amino acids. Germline CDR1 reads SGHAT; CDR2 reads FQNNGV. The junction had 8 bases not matched to a gene; V was cut back by 0 bases and J by 6 bases. The CDR3 nucleotides are TGTGCCAGCAGCTTAGAGAGGTACAGGGGAGCCGAGCAGTACTTC. Its translation is CASSLERYRGAEQYF.